This T cell receptor (beta chain) derives from a study of T cells in Graves' hyperthyroidism and ophthalmopathy. RNA transcripts gave rise to amplified TCR beta CDR3 regions. RT-PCR in the first round (using the HTBI primer set) targeted the TCR CDR3. Using its own MiXCR run on the multiplex PCR reads, TCRdb lists one record per CDR3 protein. The repertoire consists of about half a million distinct CDR3 sequences, with about 16% occurring once and the leading ten covering about 29%. Germline trimming cut 2 bases from V and 2 bases from J; bases unmatched to any gene: 5. The CDR3 is 15 residues long. The germline gives CDR1 SGDLS, CDR2 YYNGEE.

The rearrangement links TRBV9 to TRBJ2-7; 9 nucleotides align to TRBD2. The origin of this receptor is a woman aged 25-40 years with Graves' ophthalmopathy. What was sequenced was blood. CDR3 sequence reads: CASSVGVAGAYEQYF. CDR3 nucleotides: TGTGCCAGCAGCGTGGGTGTAGCGGGAGCCTACGAGCAGTACTTC.